This is a list of T cell receptor beta chains from one sample in a study of blood T cell repertoires in COVID-19. The protocol was immunoSEQ multiplex PCR, while the TCRdb copy is restricted to in-frame clones and leaves out a portion. The table lists approximately 360,000 clones, 85% to 90% of them singletons, with approximately 1% in the top ten. The sample taken for sequencing was PBMCs or T cells enriched from blood (not recorded which). Receptors were obtained from a woman aged 25 to 39 with acute COVID-19. Each CDR3 is given with its conserved first and last residue. Each record gives: clone size, V gene, D gene, J gene, CDR3 DNA, CDR3 protein. A D gene is named only where the DNA matches it firmly. Some rows mark clone size as missing; the rest say once, few, many or name a class of expanded clone.

size: NA
V: TRBV7-2
D: TRBD1
J: TRBJ1-1
DNA: TGTGCCAGCAGACCAGGGACAGCGAACACTGAAGCTTTCTTT
CDR3: CASRPGTANTEAFF

size: NA
V: TRBV5-1
D: NA
J: TRBJ2-1
DNA: TGCGCCAGCAGCCTACTCCCCGGGGGGCAAAATGAGCAGTTCTTC
CDR3: CASSLLPGGQNEQFF

size: NA
V: TRBV19
D: TRBD1
J: TRBJ1-2
DNA: TGTGCCAGTAGCCGGGTCCCGGGACAGGGATCGGGCTACACCTTC
CDR3: CASSRVPGQGSGYTF

size: NA
V: TRBV7-2
D: NA
J: TRBJ1-6
DNA: TGTGCCAGCAGCCAAAGACAGTATAATTCACCCCTCCACTTT
CDR3: CASSQRQYNSPLHF

size: NA
V: TRBV2
D: NA
J: TRBJ1-2
DNA: TGTGCCAGCAGATCTGCAGGGGCTGACTATGGCTACACCTTC
CDR3: CASRSAGADYGYTF

size: few
V: TRBV5-1
D: TRBD1
J: TRBJ2-7
DNA: TGCGCCAGCAGCTTGACCGGATTCGGGACAGGGGCCTACGAGCAGTACTTC
CDR3: CASSLTGFGTGAYEQYF

size: NA
V: TRBV2
D: NA
J: TRBJ1-6
DNA: TGTGCCAGCAGTGACCGGGGGGCGAATAATTCACCCCTCCACTTT
CDR3: CASSDRGANNSPLHF

size: NA
V: TRBV6-5
D: NA
J: TRBJ1-6
DNA: TGTGCCAGCAGACGGACAAGAGAAAATTCACCCCTCCACTTT
CDR3: CASRRTRENSPLHF

size: NA
V: TRBV29-1
D: NA
J: TRBJ1-1
DNA: TGCAGCGTTGGGGTTGGGGCGATTGTGGAAGCTTTCTTT
CDR3: CSVGVGAIVEAFF

size: NA
V: TRBV10-3
D: NA
J: TRBJ1-2
DNA: TGTGCCATCTTCGCTCGGTCGGGCTACACCTTC
CDR3: CAIFARSGYTF

size: NA
V: TRBV2
D: NA
J: TRBJ1-2
DNA: TGTGCCAGCAGCCGAGAGAACTATGGCTACACCTTC
CDR3: CASSRENYGYTF

size: NA
V: TRBV9
D: TRBD1
J: TRBJ1-6
DNA: TGTGCCAGCAGCGGCCAGGGGGACTATAATTCACCCCTCCACTTT
CDR3: CASSGQGDYNSPLHF

size: NA
V: TRBV5-4
D: TRBD1
J: TRBJ1-2
DNA: TGTGCCAGCCGCAAAGGTGGACAGGTCAACCGGGCTAACTATGGCTACACCTTC
CDR3: CASRKGGQVNRANYGYTF

size: NA
V: TRBV2
D: TRBD1
J: TRBJ1-1
DNA: TGTGCCAGCACCGGAGACAGGGGGGTGAACACTGAAGCTTTCTTT
CDR3: CASTGDRGVNTEAFF

size: NA
V: TRBV5-1
D: TRBD1
J: TRBJ2-2
DNA: TGCGCCAGCAGCGCTGGGACAGGGTACACCGGGGAGCTGTTTTTT
CDR3: CASSAGTGYTGELFF

size: NA
V: TRBV5-1
D: NA
J: TRBJ1-4
DNA: TGCGCCAGCAGTACTTCAGGGCAGGAGCCTGGTGAAAAACTGTTTTTT
CDR3: CASSTSGQEPGEKLFF

size: NA
V: TRBV6-5
D: NA
J: TRBJ2-6
DNA: TGTGCCAGCAGTTACACTGATTCTGGGGCCAACGTCCTGACTTTC
CDR3: CASSYTDSGANVLTF

size: NA
V: TRBV4-1
D: NA
J: TRBJ2-7
DNA: TGCGCCAGCAGCCTCGGGGTGAGCGGCGAGCAGTACTTC
CDR3: CASSLGVSGEQYF

size: NA
V: TRBV10-3
D: NA
J: TRBJ2-7
DNA: TGTGCCATCAGTGAGCCAAGGACAGTCCTCGAGCAGTACTTC
CDR3: CAISEPRTVLEQYF

size: NA
V: TRBV7-3
D: TRBD2
J: TRBJ2-1
DNA: TGTGCCAGCAGCACGGGACTAGCGGGAGCATACAATGAGCAGTTCTTC
CDR3: CASSTGLAGAYNEQFF

size: NA
V: TRBV7-2
D: NA
J: TRBJ2-3
DNA: TGTGCCAGCAGCTCACCCGGGACTGGCACAGATACGCAGTATTTT
CDR3: CASSSPGTGTDTQYF

size: NA
V: TRBV2
D: NA
J: TRBJ1-5
DNA: TGTGCCAGCAGCCGGGGGGAGGGCAATCAGCCCCAGCATTTT
CDR3: CASSRGEGNQPQHF

size: NA
V: TRBV5-8
D: NA
J: TRBJ2-7
DNA: TGTGCCAGCAGCCTGCGGGTTCGTTACGAGCAGTACTTC
CDR3: CASSLRVRYEQYF

size: NA
V: TRBV10-2
D: TRBD2
J: TRBJ2-7
DNA: TGCGCCAGCAGTGAGTCGGAGCGGGGCGAGCAGTACTTC
CDR3: CASSESERGEQYF

size: NA
V: TRBV9
D: NA
J: TRBJ1-2
DNA: TGTGCCAGCAGCGCTCGACAATCCACTAACTATGGCTACACCTTC
CDR3: CASSARQSTNYGYTF

size: NA
V: TRBV27
D: TRBD2
J: TRBJ2-2
DNA: TGTGCCAGCAGTTCTCCCGTGGAGCGGGGGGGCCGATACACCGGGGAGCTGTTTTTT
CDR3: CASSSPVERGGRYTGELFF

size: NA
V: TRBV30
D: NA
J: TRBJ1-5
DNA: TGTGCCTGGAGGGCCCCAGGGTTCGATCAGCCCCAGCATTTT
CDR3: CAWRAPGFDQPQHF

size: once
V: TRBV5-6
D: NA
J: TRBJ2-7
DNA: TGTGCCAGCAGCTTCGGTAGGGGTGGCGAGCAGTACTTC
CDR3: CASSFGRGGEQYF

size: NA
V: TRBV12-3/TRBV12-4
D: NA
J: TRBJ1-2
DNA: TGTGCCAGCAGTTTATCGACGGGGGTGGGCTACACCTTC
CDR3: CASSLSTGVGYTF